These 8 T cell receptor beta chains were all obtained from the same sample, sequenced in a study of blood T cell repertoires in COVID-19. Profiled with immunoSEQ multiplex PCR; TCRdb holds only in-frame clones, not every one. This table holds some 210,000 clones, roughly four fifths found once. Sequencing was carried out using peripheral blood. The receptors were sampled from a woman aged 40-49 years with acute or convalescent COVID-19.

The table lists this clone with a few counts. V usage is TRBV6-6 and J usage is TRBJ2-2; 8 nucleotides line up with TRBD2. Germline loops: CDR1 MNHNY, CDR2 SVGAGI (reference sequence). This CDR3 is 17 amino acids long. V was pared by 5 bases and J by 4 bases, with 12 bases of the junction left unmatched. CDR3 coding DNA: TGTGCCAGCAGTCGATTGACGGGAGGGCCGATCACCGGGGAGCTGTTTTTT. The encoded protein is CASSRLTGGPITGELFF.

The chain joins TRBV12-5 to TRBJ2-7, with D perhaps TRBD1 (6 bases). Germline CDR1 and CDR2: LGHNT and FRNRAP. V lost 6 bases, J lost 2 bases, and 17 bases lay in between. The CDR3 has 15 amino acids. The DNA for the CDR3 is TGTGCTAGTGGCCAGGGACACTCTGGCCCCTACGAGCAGTACTTC. This codes for CASGQGHSGPYEQYF.

The chain links TRBV7-2 to TRBJ2-1; tentatively, D is TRBD2 (6 bases). The CDR3 loop spans 16 amino acids. Between the trimmed V and J ends, which lost 4 bases and 8 bases, there was a span of 21 bases. In germline, CDR1 is SGHTA, CDR2 FQGNSA. The CDR3 bases are TGTGCCAGCAGCTCCAGAGATGGGGGGAGCGGCGATGAGCAGTTCTTC. Translating it yields CASSSRDGGSGDEQFF.

The V gene is TRBV6-2 or TRBV6-3, the J gene TRBJ2-1, with 8 bases that match TRBD2. The J segment lost 5 bases and the V segment lost 6 bases, leaving 9 bases of the junction unmatched. Germline CDR1 and CDR2: MNHEY and SVGEGT. The CDR3 loop spans 15 amino acids. The CDR3 here is CASSPGTRGNNEQFF. In DNA, the CDR3 is TGTGCCAGCAGCCCCGGGACTAGGGGTAACAATGAGCAGTTCTTC.

The V and J genes are TRBV3-1 (or the pseudogene TRBV3-2) and TRBJ2-1, with TRBD2 as a possible D gene (6 bases). In germline, CDR1 is LGHDT, CDR2 YNNKEL (reference sequence). This CDR3 contains 13 residues. V was trimmed by 10 bases and J by 8 bases, leaving 18 bases between them. The CDR3 sequence: CATSVGGLDEQFF. CDR3 in DNA: TGTGCCACCTCGGTGGGGGGTCTTGATGAGCAGTTCTTC.

The J gene is TRBJ2-2, the V gene TRBV30; D is undetermined. Germline CDR1 and CDR2: GTSNPN and SVGIG (reference sequence). CDR3 size: 14 residues. Deletions cut 2 bases from V and 6 bases from J, with 13 bases between. The CDR3 is CAWSPLTRAGELFF. DNA for the CDR3: TGTGCCTGGAGTCCGTTGACACGCGCCGGGGAGCTGTTTTTT.

The gene calls are TRBV6-6 and TRBJ1-5; the match to TRBD1 covers 7 bases. CDR1 and CDR2 (germline): MNHNY, SVGAGI (reference sequence). The CDR3 length is 17 residues. After removal of 6 bases from V and 1 base from J, the junction contained 12 bases not matched to a gene. The CDR3 spells CASSRSLTGNSNQPQHF. The CDR3 DNA reads TGTGCCAGCAGCCGATCTTTGACAGGGAACAGCAATCAGCCCCAGCATTTT.

This clone was recorded at least ten times. The chain links TRBV7-7 to TRBJ1-3; D is undetermined. The V end was cut by 1 base, the J end by 0 bases, with 4 bases between. CDR3 size: 14 residues. The germline V gene has CDR1 SSHAT and CDR2 FNYEAQ (reference sequence). The CDR3 coding sequence is TGTGCCAGCAGCTTAGGAGGCTCTGGAAACACCATATATTTT. Protein: CASSLGGSGNTIYF.